The entry below gives a single T cell receptor (beta chain) sequence along with its context. What it binds is unknown. This record comes from a study of vaccination and CD4 T cells after COVID-19. At the level of the study: Stimuli were overlapping spike peptide pools of SARS-CoV-2 and three common cold coronaviruses (HCoV-NL63, HCoV-OC43, HCoV-229E).

Described treatment: approximately 9-day PBMC culture with coronavirus spike peptide pools or control peptides (ViraFEST assay). Dates of PCR positivity, March to December 2020, preceded the US Alpha, Beta and Delta variants. Medium was half-exchanged with fresh IL-2 medium on days 3 and 7. Trimming left V 10 bases short and J 5 bases short, with 9 bases between. The length of the CDR3 is 11 residues. CDR1 SEHNR and CDR2 FQNEAQ come from the germline V gene (reference sequence). Oncomine TCR Beta short-read sequencing was applied to DNA from cultured CD4+ T cells. Investigators isolated genomic DNA from cultured CD4+ T cells. TCRdb reprocessed the PCR reads via MiXCR and lists one record per CDR3 protein. The sample lists roughly 22,000 distinct CDR3 sequences; roughly 60% were seen once.

The origin of this receptor is a human donor who had recovered from COVID-19. This chain links TRBV7-9 with TRBJ2-1; D gene unclear. The sample was CD4+ T cells from blood, cultured in vitro. The CDR3 region is CANAANNEQFF. For the CDR3, the DNA is TGTGCCAACGCTGCCAACAATGAGCAGTTCTTC.